The rows below give T cell receptor beta chains drawn from one sample of a study of graft-versus-host responses after intestinal transplantation. Their antigens are not known. Generated by immunoSEQ multiplex PCR, the TCRdb table keeps only in-frame clones and is missing some. Here the sample spans 86,000 or so clones, 75% to 95% being singletons. This specimen was unstimulated CD8+ T cells sorted from spleen or lymph node cells, taken before intestinal transplant. The receptors come from a human donor who received an intestinal transplant. Each CDR3 is given with its conserved first and last residue. Fields, in order: CDR3 protein, CDR3 DNA, J gene, D gene, V gene, clone size. A D gene is named only where the DNA matches it firmly. The listing skips clone size in some rows; elsewhere it reads once, few, many or a size class.

CDR3 protein: CASSSDPYTQYF; CDR3 DNA: TGTGCCAGCAGTTCGGACCCTTATACGCAGTATTTT; J gene: TRBJ2-3; D gene: NA; V gene: TRBV27; clone size: NA
CDR3 protein: CATSRVTSYEQYF; CDR3 DNA: TGTGCCACCAGCAGAGTTACTTCCTACGAGCAGTACTTC; J gene: TRBJ2-7; D gene: NA; V gene: TRBV15; clone size: NA
CDR3 protein: CASSPPSGTITDTQYF; CDR3 DNA: TGTGCCAGCAGCCCCCCCTCCGGGACTATCACAGATACGCAGTATTTT; J gene: TRBJ2-3; D gene: TRBD2; V gene: TRBV9; clone size: NA
CDR3 protein: CASSLLAGVGTGELFF; CDR3 DNA: TGTGCCAGCAGCTTATTAGCGGGAGTCGGGACCGGGGAGCTGTTTTTT; J gene: TRBJ2-2; D gene: TRBD2; V gene: TRBV13; clone size: NA
CDR3 protein: CASSLLAGADTQYF; CDR3 DNA: TGTGCCAGCAGCTTACTAGCGGGAGCAGATACGCAGTATTTT; J gene: TRBJ2-3; D gene: TRBD2; V gene: TRBV11-2; clone size: NA
CDR3 protein: CATQGAGEQYF; CDR3 DNA: TGTGCCACACAGGGGGCGGGGGAGCAGTACTTC; J gene: TRBJ2-7; D gene: TRBD1; V gene: TRBV6-5; clone size: few
CDR3 protein: CASSQTTGEFNQPQHF; CDR3 DNA: TGCGCCAGCAGCCAGACGACAGGGGAGTTCAATCAGCCCCAGCATTTT; J gene: TRBJ1-5; D gene: TRBD1; V gene: TRBV4-1; clone size: NA
CDR3 protein: CASSLIAAGVFYGYTF; CDR3 DNA: TGTGCCAGCAGTTTAATAGCGGCAGGGGTATTCTATGGCTACACCTTC; J gene: TRBJ1-2; D gene: NA; V gene: TRBV27; clone size: NA
CDR3 protein: CASSHRDLLAYEQYF; CDR3 DNA: TGCGCCAGCAGCCATAGGGACTTACTGGCCTACGAGCAGTACTTC; J gene: TRBJ2-7; D gene: NA; V gene: TRBV4-1; clone size: NA
CDR3 protein: CATSLYGEGRQPQHF; CDR3 DNA: TGTGCCACCAGCCTCTACGGGGAGGGTCGTCAGCCCCAGCATTTT; J gene: TRBJ1-5; D gene: NA; V gene: TRBV15; clone size: NA
CDR3 protein: CASSPSGTSAYEQYF; CDR3 DNA: TGCGCCAGCAGCCCATCCGGGACTAGCGCTTACGAGCAGTACTTC; J gene: TRBJ2-7; D gene: TRBD2; V gene: TRBV5-1; clone size: NA
CDR3 protein: CACSSDSGANVLTF; CDR3 DNA: TGTGCCTGCAGTAGCGACTCTGGGGCCAACGTCCTGACTTTC; J gene: TRBJ2-6; D gene: NA; V gene: TRBV30; clone size: NA
CDR3 protein: CASSTGQGDNEQFF; CDR3 DNA: TGTGCCAGCAGCACGGGACAGGGAGACAATGAGCAGTTCTTC; J gene: TRBJ2-1; D gene: TRBD1; V gene: TRBV5-6; clone size: NA
CDR3 protein: CASSTARVRVTNEKLFF; CDR3 DNA: TGTGCCAGTAGTACCGCCAGGGTGAGGGTAACTAATGAAAAACTGTTTTTT; J gene: TRBJ1-4; D gene: NA; V gene: TRBV19; clone size: once
CDR3 protein: CAISLPGGAAGELFF; CDR3 DNA: TGTGCCATCAGTCTACCGGGAGGGGCGGCCGGGGAGCTGTTTTTT; J gene: TRBJ2-2; D gene: TRBD2; V gene: TRBV10-3; clone size: NA
CDR3 protein: CASSYLRGVSDTQYF; CDR3 DNA: TGTGCCAGCAGTTACTTGCGGGGGGTATCGGATACGCAGTATTTT; J gene: TRBJ2-3; D gene: TRBD2; V gene: TRBV6-6; clone size: NA
CDR3 protein: CSVDGREAFF; CDR3 DNA: TGCAGCGTTGATGGGAGGGAAGCTTTCTTT; J gene: TRBJ1-1; D gene: NA; V gene: TRBV29-1; clone size: NA
CDR3 protein: CASRTDSSTNEKLFF; CDR3 DNA: TGCGCCAGCAGAACTGACAGTTCAACTAATGAAAAACTGTTTTTT; J gene: TRBJ1-4; D gene: NA; V gene: TRBV4-1; clone size: NA
CDR3 protein: CASTRGQDTDTQYF; CDR3 DNA: TGTGCCAGCACTCGCGGACAAGACACAGATACGCAGTATTTT; J gene: TRBJ2-3; D gene: NA; V gene: TRBV6-1; clone size: NA
CDR3 protein: CASSDFYGRSYEQYF; CDR3 DNA: TGTGCCAGCAGTGACTTTTATGGGAGATCCTACGAGCAGTACTTC; J gene: TRBJ2-7; D gene: NA; V gene: TRBV6-5; clone size: NA
CDR3 protein: CASSLDSNYGYTF; CDR3 DNA: TGTGCCAGCAGCTTGGACAGTAACTATGGCTACACCTTC; J gene: TRBJ1-2; D gene: NA; V gene: TRBV5-4; clone size: NA
CDR3 protein: CASSRSGGRETQYF; CDR3 DNA: TGTGCCAGCAGTCGTTCCGGGGGGCGGGAGACCCAGTACTTC; J gene: TRBJ2-5; D gene: NA; V gene: TRBV27; clone size: NA
CDR3 protein: CASSTRWGQDNEKLFF; CDR3 DNA: TGTGCCAGCAGCACCCGATGGGGACAGGATAATGAAAAACTGTTTTTT; J gene: TRBJ1-4; D gene: NA; V gene: TRBV21-1; clone size: once
CDR3 protein: CASSLEGVGETQYF; CDR3 DNA: TGTGCCAGCAGTCTGGAGGGGGTAGGAGAGACCCAGTACTTC; J gene: TRBJ2-5; D gene: NA; V gene: TRBV27; clone size: NA
CDR3 protein: CAISGEWDQPQHF; CDR3 DNA: TGTGCCATTAGTGGGGAGTGGGATCAGCCCCAGCATTTT; J gene: TRBJ1-5; D gene: NA; V gene: TRBV10-3; clone size: NA
CDR3 protein: CASSLVTNNEQFF; CDR3 DNA: TGTGCCAGCAGCTTGGTGACAAACAATGAGCAGTTCTTC; J gene: TRBJ2-1; D gene: NA; V gene: TRBV5-5; clone size: NA
CDR3 protein: CAISSQDLSLNTGELFF; CDR3 DNA: TGTGCCATCTCTTCTCAGGATCTCAGTTTAAACACCGGGGAGCTGTTTTTT; J gene: TRBJ2-2; D gene: NA; V gene: TRBV2; clone size: NA
CDR3 protein: CAWGPNEQFF; CDR3 DNA: TGTGCCTGGGGTCCTAATGAGCAGTTCTTC; J gene: TRBJ2-1; D gene: NA; V gene: TRBV30; clone size: NA
CDR3 protein: CASSEGFGDSLETQYF; CDR3 DNA: TGTGCCAGCAGTGAAGGTTTCGGGGACAGCCTAGAGACCCAGTACTTC; J gene: TRBJ2-5; D gene: TRBD1; V gene: TRBV6-1; clone size: NA
CDR3 protein: CASGEGRYEQYF; CDR3 DNA: TGTGCCAGCGGGGAAGGGCGGTACGAGCAGTACTTC; J gene: TRBJ2-7; D gene: NA; V gene: TRBV25-1; clone size: NA
CDR3 protein: CASSPHRADRELSNQPQHF; CDR3 DNA: TGTGCCAGCAGCCCCCATCGCGCAGACAGGGAACTCAGCAATCAGCCCCAGCATTTT; J gene: TRBJ1-5; D gene: TRBD1; V gene: TRBV7-4; clone size: NA
CDR3 protein: CASNDGFTDTQYF; CDR3 DNA: TGTGCCAGCAATGACGGATTCACAGATACGCAGTATTTT; J gene: TRBJ2-3; D gene: NA; V gene: TRBV6-1; clone size: NA
CDR3 protein: CASSPGTENTEAFF; CDR3 DNA: TGTGCCAGCAGTCCCGGGACAGAGAACACTGAAGCTTTCTTT; J gene: TRBJ1-1; D gene: TRBD1; V gene: TRBV6-1; clone size: NA
CDR3 protein: CASSATRPGQGFYGYTF; CDR3 DNA: TGTGCCAGCAGTGCCACACGCCCCGGACAGGGATTCTATGGCTACACCTTC; J gene: TRBJ1-2; D gene: TRBD1; V gene: TRBV25-1; clone size: once
CDR3 protein: CASSTSRENYEQYF; CDR3 DNA: TGTGCCAGCAGTACCTCCCGGGAGAATTACGAGCAGTACTTC; J gene: TRBJ2-7; D gene: NA; V gene: TRBV6-1; clone size: NA
CDR3 protein: CASSLRYWGVNEQFF; CDR3 DNA: TGTGCCAGCAGCTTAAGGTACTGGGGCGTAAATGAGCAGTTCTTC; J gene: TRBJ2-1; D gene: NA; V gene: TRBV7-6; clone size: NA
CDR3 protein: CSVDRIGANTEAFF; CDR3 DNA: TGCAGCGTTGACCGGATAGGGGCAAACACTGAAGCTTTCTTT; J gene: TRBJ1-1; D gene: NA; V gene: TRBV29-1; clone size: NA
CDR3 protein: CASREDTGELFF; CDR3 DNA: TGTGCCAGCCGGGAGGACACCGGGGAGCTGTTTTTT; J gene: TRBJ2-2; D gene: TRBD2; V gene: TRBV7-6; clone size: NA
CDR3 protein: CASRVGMTGGTFMNTEAFF; CDR3 DNA: TGCGCCAGCAGAGTGGGGATGACAGGGGGAACTTTCATGAACACTGAAGCTTTCTTT; J gene: TRBJ1-1; D gene: TRBD1; V gene: TRBV5-1; clone size: NA
CDR3 protein: CASSLSRPGETQYF; CDR3 DNA: TGTGCCAGCAGCTTAAGTAGACCCGGGGAGACCCAGTACTTC; J gene: TRBJ2-5; D gene: NA; V gene: TRBV13; clone size: NA
CDR3 protein: CASSFTGSLYGYTF; CDR3 DNA: TGTGCCAGCAGCTTCACAGGGTCCCTCTATGGCTACACCTTC; J gene: TRBJ1-2; D gene: NA; V gene: TRBV5-4; clone size: NA
CDR3 protein: CASSQINQGIDEQYF; CDR3 DNA: TGCGCCAGCAGCCAGATAAACCAGGGAATCGACGAGCAGTACTTC; J gene: TRBJ2-7; D gene: NA; V gene: TRBV4-1; clone size: NA
CDR3 protein: CASSHSGTANLLVYTGELFF; CDR3 DNA: TGTGCCAGCTCCCATTCCGGGACAGCTAATCTCCTAGTGTACACCGGGGAGCTGTTTTTT; J gene: TRBJ2-2; D gene: TRBD1; V gene: TRBV28; clone size: NA
CDR3 protein: CASSPEYEQFF; CDR3 DNA: TGTGCCAGCAGCCCCGAGTATGAGCAGTTCTTC; J gene: TRBJ2-1; D gene: NA; V gene: TRBV7-9; clone size: NA
CDR3 protein: CATSRDDLLRDYLYNEQFF; CDR3 DNA: TGTGCCACCAGCAGAGATGACCTCCTCCGGGACTACCTCTACAATGAGCAGTTCTTC; J gene: TRBJ2-1; D gene: TRBD2; V gene: TRBV15; clone size: NA
CDR3 protein: CASSQLTGKYEQYF; CDR3 DNA: TGTGCCAGCAGTCAACTGACAGGAAAGTACGAGCAGTACTTC; J gene: TRBJ2-7; D gene: NA; V gene: TRBV6-6; clone size: NA
CDR3 protein: CASSWLERSNTDTQYF; CDR3 DNA: TGCGCCAGCAGCTGGCTTGAGCGTTCCAACACAGATACGCAGTATTTT; J gene: TRBJ2-3; D gene: NA; V gene: TRBV5-1; clone size: NA
CDR3 protein: CASSIPGLARYEQYF; CDR3 DNA: TGTGCCAGCAGCATTCCGGGACTAGCGAGATACGAGCAGTACTTC; J gene: TRBJ2-7; D gene: TRBD2; V gene: TRBV5-4; clone size: NA
CDR3 protein: CASSQSYEQYF; CDR3 DNA: TGTGCCAGCAGCCAAAGCTACGAGCAGTACTTC; J gene: TRBJ2-7; D gene: NA; V gene: TRBV16; clone size: NA
CDR3 protein: CASSPTSERSYEQYF; CDR3 DNA: TGCGCCAGCAGCCCAACTAGCGAACGCTCCTACGAGCAGTACTTC; J gene: TRBJ2-7; D gene: TRBD2; V gene: TRBV5-1; clone size: NA
CDR3 protein: CASSLARTYFSYNEQFF; CDR3 DNA: TGTGCCAGCAGCTTAGCGCGAACTTACTTCTCCTACAATGAGCAGTTCTTC; J gene: TRBJ2-1; D gene: NA; V gene: TRBV7-9; clone size: NA
CDR3 protein: CASSYRTGELFF; CDR3 DNA: TGTGCCAGCAGTTACCGCACCGGGGAGCTGTTTTTT; J gene: TRBJ2-2; D gene: NA; V gene: TRBV6-5; clone size: NA
CDR3 protein: CAISGVVSEQFF; CDR3 DNA: TGTGCCATCAGTGGGGTGGTTAGTGAGCAGTTCTTC; J gene: TRBJ2-1; D gene: NA; V gene: TRBV10-3; clone size: NA
CDR3 protein: CASSATPGGNTEAFF; CDR3 DNA: TGTGCCAGCAGCGCTACCCCCGGGGGGAACACTGAAGCTTTCTTT; J gene: TRBJ1-1; D gene: NA; V gene: TRBV9; clone size: NA
CDR3 protein: CASSYLGTGPTDTQYF; CDR3 DNA: TGTGCCAGCAGTTACCTTGGGACAGGGCCCACAGATACGCAGTATTTT; J gene: TRBJ2-3; D gene: TRBD1; V gene: TRBV6-5; clone size: NA
CDR3 protein: CASRGTLQGYGANVLTF; CDR3 DNA: TGTGCCAGCAGGGGAACCCTACAGGGGTACGGGGCCAACGTCCTGACTTTC; J gene: TRBJ2-6; D gene: TRBD1; V gene: TRBV2; clone size: NA
CDR3 protein: CASSVYGSQYEQFF; CDR3 DNA: TGTGCCAGCAGCGTATATGGGAGTCAGTATGAGCAGTTCTTC; J gene: TRBJ2-1; D gene: NA; V gene: TRBV9; clone size: NA
CDR3 protein: CASSLRWNTEAFF; CDR3 DNA: TGTGCCAGCAGTTTGAGGTGGAACACTGAAGCTTTCTTT; J gene: TRBJ1-1; D gene: NA; V gene: TRBV27; clone size: few
CDR3 protein: CSVEDGHYGYTF; CDR3 DNA: TGCAGCGTTGAAGATGGACACTATGGCTACACCTTC; J gene: TRBJ1-2; D gene: NA; V gene: TRBV29-1; clone size: NA
CDR3 protein: CASKVGDDTYTQYF; CDR3 DNA: TGTGCCAGCAAGGTGGGGGACGACACATATACGCAGTATTTT; J gene: TRBJ2-3; D gene: NA; V gene: TRBV27; clone size: NA